The 18 T cell receptor beta chains below all came from one sample that was sequenced in a study of PD-1 and CTLA-4 blockade in melanoma. Measured with immunoSEQ multiplex PCR; TCRdb has only the in-frame clones, and not every one. The sample has about 18,000 clones, over 65% seen once; the top ten hold roughly 15%. The material was CD8+ T cells from peripheral blood, obtained before anti-PD-1 treatment. The receptors were sampled from a human donor with melanoma.

This clone was recorded only once. The genes are TRBV7-8 and TRBJ2-7; 9 nucleotides align to TRBD2. The CDR3 extends over 14 amino acids. V dropped 5 bases and J dropped 2; count of bases not matched to a gene: 4. CDR1 and CDR2 (germline): SGHVS, FQNEAQ. CDR3 DNA: TGTGCCAGCAGCATTAGCGGGGGCCCCTACGAGCAGTACTTC. Amino acids: CASSISGGPYEQYF.

V is TRBV11-2 and J is TRBJ2-7; D remains unclear. There are 18 residues in the CDR3. V was shortened by 5 bases and J by 5 bases, with 28 bases between the two germline ends. CDR1 and CDR2 from the germline V gene are SGHAT and FQNNGV. The CDR3 spells CASSPYAVVSAPSNEQYF. CDR3 DNA sequence: TGTGCCAGCAGCCCCTACGCGGTAGTCAGCGCACCTTCCAACGAGCAGTACTTC.

The chain uses TRBV6-5 and TRBJ1-3; no firm D call. Trimming shortened V by 7 bases and J by 6 bases, and 16 bases separated the two germline ends. Germline CDR1 is MNHEY and CDR2 is SVGAGI. The CDR3 extends over 14 amino acids. In DNA form, the CDR3 reads TGTGCCAGCACTAAGGACTCCGCGGAAAACACCATATATTTT. Translated: CASTKDSAENTIYF.

The chain links TRBV10-3 to TRBJ1-1; D is possibly TRBD1 (6 bases). This CDR3 has 16 amino acids. The germline V and J ends were trimmed by 10 bases and 5 bases, with 26 bases remaining between them. Germline V gives CDR1 ENHRY, CDR2 SYGVKD. CDR3 nucleotides: TGTGCCACCAACCCGGGACACCCACCGAGGGGAACTGAAGCTTTCTTT. As protein: CATNPGHPPRGTEAFF.

The V call is TRBV11-2, the J call TRBJ2-5; D could derive from TRBD1 or TRBD2 (5 bases each). The germline V gene encodes CDR1 SGHAT and CDR2 FQNNGV. Trimming pared 2 bases from V and 7 bases from J, leaving 17 bases between. CDR3 length: 15 amino acids. Here the CDR3 reads CASSLLPGPKTTQYF. The CDR3 DNA reads TGTGCCAGCAGCTTACTCCCGGGACCCAAGACGACCCAGTACTTC. The full variable domain, with the rest looked up from reference TRBV11-2 and TRBJ2-5, is EAGVAQSPRYKIIEKRQSVAFWCNPISGHATLYWYQQILGQGPKLLIQFQNNGVVDDSQLPKDRFSAERLKGVDSTLKIQPAKLEDSAVYLCASSLLPGPKTTQYFGPGTRLLVL.

The table lists this clone with a few counts. The chain links TRBV7-9 to TRBJ1-2, with a possible D match to TRBD1 (5 bases). Per germline, CDR1 SEHNR and CDR2 FQNEAQ (reference sequence). This CDR3 region has 17 residues. V lost 2 bases to trimming and J lost 2 bases, with 18 bases between them. This CDR3 is CASSLPLLSRVNYGYTF. CDR3 DNA sequence: TGTGCCAGCAGCTTACCCCTCCTCAGCAGGGTGAACTATGGCTACACCTTC.

The chain links TRBV24-1 to TRBJ2-1; 8 bases match TRBD1. After removal of 4 bases from V and 3 bases from J, the junction contained 13 bases not matched to a gene. CDR3 size: 18 residues. Germline values: CDR1 KGHDR, CDR2 SFDVKD. The CDR3 coding sequence is TGTGCCACCAGTGACCCTACCCTGACAGGGGTCAACTACAATGAGCAGTTCTTC. It is translated as CATSDPTLTGVNYNEQFF.

This chain connects TRBV27 to TRBJ2-7; the match to TRBD1 covers 8 bases. With 3 bases clipped from V and 2 bases from J, the junction kept 6 bases outside the gene matches. This CDR3 region has 15 residues. Germline values: CDR1 MNHEY, CDR2 SMNVEV (reference sequence). The CDR3 sequence: CASSLRTGWTYEQYF. The CDR3 DNA sequence: TGTGCCAGCAGTTTGAGGACAGGGTGGACCTACGAGCAGTACTTC.

The genes are TRBV6-2 or TRBV6-3 and TRBJ2-2; tentatively, D is TRBD2 (5 bases). Germline V CDR1 and CDR2: MNHEY, SVGEGT. The CDR3 is 13 amino acids. Trimming removed 3 bases from V and 11 bases from J, with 13 bases in between. The DNA of the CDR3 is TGTGCCAGCAGTTATAACGGACTGGCTGAGCTGTTTTTT. As protein: CASSYNGLAELFF.

This clone was recorded once. The V call is TRBV27, the J call TRBJ2-3; TRBD1 matches at 7 bases. From germline, CDR1 is MNHEY and CDR2 SMNVEV (reference sequence). CDR3 length: 12 residues. Germline trimming cut 6 bases from V and 4 bases from J; bases unmatched to any gene: 1. CDR3 amino acids: CASSTGADTQYF. As DNA, the CDR3 is TGTGCCAGCAGCACAGGGGCAGATACGCAGTATTTT.

This clone has more than one count but fewer than ten. The V gene is TRBV5-6, the J gene TRBJ2-7, with 9 bases aligning to TRBD1. In germline, CDR1 is SGHDT, CDR2 YYEEEE. The CDR3 has 16 residues. The J segment lost 4 bases and the V segment lost 4 bases, leaving 12 bases of the junction unmatched. CDR3 nucleotides: TGTGCCAGCAGCCCGGACAGGGGCAATCGAGGATACGAGCAGTACTTC. Protein: CASSPDRGNRGYEQYF.

This clone was counted only a few times. The CDR3 loop is CASSDGGEAQPQHF. The CDR3, as DNA: TGTGCCAGCAGTGATGGGGGGGAAGCACAGCCCCAGCATTTT. The chain uses TRBV2 and TRBJ1-5; D possibly corresponds to TRBD1 (5 bases). The CDR3 length is 14 residues. V lost 3 bases and J lost 7, with 13 bases in between. Looked up from germline, CDR1 is SNHLY and CDR2 is FYNNEI.

The chain is built from TRBV25-1 and TRBJ2-1; tentative D call: TRBD2 (5 bases). The CDR3 spans 15 residues. The V and J ends lost 0 bases and 8 bases respectively, with 14 bases between them. Germline assignment: CDR1 MGHDK and CDR2 SYGVNS. The CDR3 DNA sequence: TGTGCCAGCAGTGAATATGGGGTGCGGGTGGATGAGCAGTTCTTC. Residues: CASSEYGVRVDEQFF.

The genes are TRBV6-5 and TRBJ1-2, with unresolved D. The length of the CDR3 is 15 residues. Germline-derived CDR1 and CDR2 are MNHEY and SVGAGI. V was pared by 0 bases and J by 3 bases, with 11 bases between. The CDR3 DNA follows: TGTGCCAGCAGTTACTCGACAAACGCTCACTATGGCTACACCTTC. Amino acid sequence: CASSYSTNAHYGYTF.

This chain connects TRBV4-1 to TRBJ1-2, with 10 nucleotides matching TRBD1. This CDR3 is 15 amino acids long. The ends lost 1 base at V and 6 bases at J; junction bases unmatched: 5. Germline assignment: CDR1 MGHRA and CDR2 YSYEKL. CDR3 in DNA: TGCGCCAGCAGCCAAGGCCAAGGGACAGGGGATGGCTACACCTTC. This encodes CASSQGQGTGDGYTF.

V gene TRBV11-3 combines with J gene TRBJ2-7; possibly TRBD1 for D (6 bases). Trimming removed 1 base at V and 3 bases at J, with 7 bases between. The germline CDR1 and CDR2 sequences are SGHNT and YENEEA. The CDR3 is 13 residues long. CDR3 sequence: CASSLGGGYEQYF. The CDR3 coding sequence is TGTGCCAGCAGCTTAGGAGGGGGCTACGAGCAGTACTTC.

This clone was seen a handful of times. The chain recombines TRBV14 with TRBJ1-1; D is uncertain. This CDR3 spans 14 amino acids. The germline V and J ends were trimmed by 4 bases and 1 base, with 10 bases remaining between them. Looked up from germline, CDR1 is SGHDN and CDR2 is FVKESK. The CDR3 loop reads CASSRSVWNTEAFF. CDR3 nucleotides: TGTGCCAGCAGCCGTTCCGTTTGGAACACTGAAGCTTTCTTT.

The CDR3 DNA reads as TGTGCCAGCAGCCAAGATGAACAGAGGGTTTACTACGAGCAGTACTTC. This gives the protein CASSQDEQRVYYEQYF. This sequence joins TRBV3-1 (or the pseudogene TRBV3-2) and TRBJ2-7, with D perhaps TRBD2 (5 bases). V was cut by 0 bases and J by 3 bases, with 15 bases left in between. Germline values: CDR1 LGHDT, CDR2 YNNKEL (reference sequence). The CDR3 runs to 16 residues.